This is a list of T cell receptor beta chains from one sample in a study of CD8+ T cells in alopecia areata. The protocol was immunoSEQ multiplex PCR, while the TCRdb copy is restricted to in-frame clones and leaves out a portion. The sample includes 100,000 to 150,000 clones, about 46% seen only once; the top ten take around 20%. Sequencing was performed on CD8+ T cells sorted from blood, taken at week 0. Receptor source: a human donor with alopecia areata. The CDR3 runs from the conserved cysteine through the conserved F or W. Fields, in order: V gene, J gene, CDR3 protein.

V: TRBV10-3; J: TRBJ2-7; CDR3: CAISDETSSYEQYF
V: TRBV13; J: TRBJ1-5; CDR3: CASSLQGSNQPQHF
V: TRBV19; J: TRBJ1-1; CDR3: CASSPTAYTEAFF
V: TRBV5-6; J: TRBJ1-1; CDR3: CASSLGDARTEAFF
V: TRBV7-3; J: TRBJ2-1; CDR3: CASSSTSGEPYNEQFF
V: TRBV6-1; J: TRBJ2-5; CDR3: CASSLGEAETQYF
V: TRBV2; J: TRBJ2-2; CDR3: CASSGSNTGELFF
V: TRBV6-5; J: TRBJ1-1; CDR3: CASSGGTNTEAFF
V: TRBV27; J: TRBJ1-5; CDR3: CASSYGRNQPQHF
V: TRBV27; J: TRBJ2-5; CDR3: CASGPLQETQYF
V: TRBV4-1; J: TRBJ2-5; CDR3: CASSHGRGFQETQYF
V: TRBV29-1; J: TRBJ2-5; CDR3: CSVDLGLLTQYF
V: TRBV18; J: TRBJ2-2; CDR3: CASSGDSGELFF
V: TRBV2; J: TRBJ2-5; CDR3: CASRVQGAAETQYF
V: TRBV7-8; J: TRBJ2-3; CDR3: CASSLHGWGGTDTQYF
V: TRBV19; J: TRBJ1-1; CDR3: CASSPGTGLNTEAFF
V: TRBV7-9; J: TRBJ2-2; CDR3: CASSFGLALTGELFF
V: TRBV25-1; J: TRBJ1-1; CDR3: CASQPTENTEAFF
V: TRBV15; J: TRBJ2-7; CDR3: CATSQPGLSSYEQYF
V: TRBV29-1; J: TRBJ2-2; CDR3: CSVEDLVDTGELFF
V: TRBV14; J: TRBJ2-3; CDR3: CASSQAETIFLTDTQYF
V: TRBV11-2; J: TRBJ1-5; CDR3: CASSLRSGNQPQHF
V: TRBV29-1; J: TRBJ1-2; CDR3: CSVEGRGGDGYTF
V: TRBV15; J: TRBJ2-6; CDR3: CATSLDRSSGANVLTF
V: TRBV27; J: TRBJ2-3; CDR3: CASRPFKTDTQYF
V: TRBV5-6; J: TRBJ2-7; CDR3: CANSSTGDEQYF
V: TRBV25-1; J: TRBJ2-2; CDR3: CASSVRDRVFGELFF
V: TRBV14; J: TRBJ2-1; CDR3: CASSTVPGTYNEQFF
V: TRBV5-6; J: TRBJ2-1; CDR3: CASSLFHNEQFF
V: TRBV6-4; J: TRBJ1-5; CDR3: CASSAYSNQPQHF
V: TRBV7-2; J: TRBJ2-2; CDR3: CASSSPRAGELFF